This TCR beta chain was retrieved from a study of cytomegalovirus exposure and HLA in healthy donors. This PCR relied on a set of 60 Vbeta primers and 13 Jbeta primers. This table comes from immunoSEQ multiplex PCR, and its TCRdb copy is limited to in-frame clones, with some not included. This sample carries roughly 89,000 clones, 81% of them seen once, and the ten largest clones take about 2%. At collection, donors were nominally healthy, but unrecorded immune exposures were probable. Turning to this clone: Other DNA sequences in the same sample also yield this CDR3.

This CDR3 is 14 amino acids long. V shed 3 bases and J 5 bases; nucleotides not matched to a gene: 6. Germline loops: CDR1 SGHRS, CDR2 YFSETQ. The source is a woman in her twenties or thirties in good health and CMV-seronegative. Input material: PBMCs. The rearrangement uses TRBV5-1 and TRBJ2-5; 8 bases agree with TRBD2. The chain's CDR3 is CASSSPSGSETQYF. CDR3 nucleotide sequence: TGCGCCAGCAGCTCCCCGAGCGGGAGCGAGACCCAGTACTTC.